One and the same sample provided the 10 T cell receptor beta chains below, sequenced in a study of Ad26.COV2.S vaccination and SARS-CoV-2 variants. The treatment was: 15 to 20 received Ad26.COV2.S at low or high dose, single or two shots; about 5 received placebo; per-sample allocation not given. Repertoires come from day 63 after the first vaccine or placebo injection. Method: immunoSEQ multiplex PCR; TCRdb's copy keeps in-frame clones and lacks some. Of under 500,000 clones in the sample, 80% to 95% are singletons; the top ten hold 1.5% to 2%. The sequences come from peripheral blood, collected in a trial of Ad26.COV2.S vaccine versus placebo. Receptor source: a person aged 18 to 65 who received the Ad26.COV2.S COVID-19 vaccine or a placebo.

This sequence joins TRBV6-2 or TRBV6-3 and TRBJ1-4; the match to TRBD1 covers 7 bases. The V segment lost 2 bases and the J segment 5 bases; nucleotides outside the gene matches: 8. Germline loops: CDR1 MNHEY, CDR2 SVGEGT. This CDR3 spans 16 amino acids. In nucleotides, the CDR3 is TGTGCCAGCAGTTACCCACCGGGACAGAGGAATGAAAAACTGTTTTTT. This codes for CASSYPPGQRNEKLFF.

The V and J genes are TRBV7-9 and TRBJ1-5; D is unclear. Trimming left V 1 base short and J 7 bases short, with 11 bases between. This CDR3 comprises 14 residues. Germline CDR1 and CDR2: SEHNR and FQNEAQ (reference sequence). For the CDR3, the DNA is TGTGCCAGCAGCTTAGGTAGGACTGGACAGCCCCAGCATTTT. Its translation: CASSLGRTGQPQHF.

The J gene is TRBJ2-1, the V gene TRBV4-3; 9 nucleotides match TRBD1. The J segment lost 8 bases and the V segment lost 3 bases, leaving 11 bases of the junction unmatched. Germline V lookup: CDR1 LGHNA, CDR2 YSLEER. CDR3 length equals 16 residues. The CDR3 region has the DNA TGCGCCAGCAGCCATGATCAGGAGACAGGGGGTGATGAGCAGTTCTTC. This codes for CASSHDQETGGDEQFF.

This rearrangement joins TRBV28 to TRBJ2-1; D gene ambiguous. The V end lost 6 bases, the J end lost 5 bases, and 20 bases lay between the germline ends. CDR1 is MDHEN and CDR2 is SYDVKM in the germline V gene. The CDR3 contains 16 residues. The CDR3: CASSPSVQVMDNEQFF. The DNA for the CDR3 is TGTGCCAGCAGCCCTTCGGTCCAGGTTATGGACAATGAGCAGTTCTTC.

The V call is TRBV27, the J call TRBJ2-3; no clear D. V shed 10 bases and J shed 0 bases, with 11 bases lying between them. This CDR3 contains 13 residues. Germline V CDR1 and CDR2: MNHEY, SMNVEV (reference sequence). CDR3 residues: CATHMSSTDTQYF. The CDR3 region has the DNA TGTGCCACGCATATGTCGAGCACAGATACGCAGTATTTT.

V and J are TRBV27 and TRBJ1-2; 8 nucleotides line up with TRBD1. Losses at the gene ends were 5 bases for V and 2 bases for J; bases not matched to a gene: 16. Per germline, CDR1 MNHEY and CDR2 SMNVEV (reference sequence). This CDR3 has 18 amino acids. CDR3 amino acids: CASSTRDRNFLQNYGYTF. CDR3 in DNA: TGTGCCAGCAGTACCCGGGACAGGAATTTCCTCCAAAACTATGGCTACACCTTC.

This chain links TRBV27 with TRBJ2-2; 8 nucleotides agree with TRBD1. The germline V gene has CDR1 MNHEY and CDR2 SMNVEV (reference sequence). V trimming: 6 bases; J trimming: 1 base; junction bases outside the gene matches: 7. CDR3 length: 16 amino acids. The chain's CDR3 is CASSYDRGWNTGELFF. CDR3 nucleotide sequence: TGTGCCAGCAGCTACGACAGGGGATGGAACACCGGGGAGCTGTTTTTT.

The chain couples TRBV5-8 to TRBJ2-3, with TRBD1 as a possible D gene (6 bases). Deletions cut 4 bases from V and 0 bases from J, with 18 bases between. This CDR3 is built from 17 residues. Germline CDR1 is SGHTS and CDR2 is YDEGEE. The DNA of the CDR3 is TGTGCCAGCAGCCCCCACTCGACAGGACCTAGCACAGATACGCAGTATTTT. Translated, it gives CASSPHSTGPSTDTQYF.

There are a few counts of this clone. The chain recombines TRBV10-2 with TRBJ2-3; D unclear. Germline V gene data show CDR1 as WSHSY and CDR2 as SAAADI. The CDR3 runs 15 residues. Trimming shortened V by 6 bases and J by 1 base, and 14 bases separated the two germline ends. CDR3 bases: TGCGCCAGCAGCCAAGAGGTCAGACGCACAGATACGCAGTATTTT. Residues: CASSQEVRRTDTQYF.

The genes are TRBV7-2 and TRBJ2-2; 7 bases are shared with TRBD2. V trimming: 3 bases; J trimming: 4 bases; junction bases outside the gene matches: 5. Germline values: CDR1 SGHTA, CDR2 FQGNSA. The CDR3 runs 15 residues. DNA for the CDR3: TGTGCCAGCAGCTTCGTGCGGGGGAGCACCGGGGAGCTGTTTTTT. Translating it yields CASSFVRGSTGELFF. Together with reference TRBV7-2 and TRBJ2-2, the CDR3 gives the full variable domain: GAGVSQSPSNKVTEKGKDVELRCDPISGHTALYWYRQSLGQGLEFLIYFQGNSAPDKSGLPSDRFSAERTGGSVSTLTIQRTQQEDSAVYLCASSFVRGSTGELFFGEGSRLTVL.